The entry that follows covers one T cell receptor (beta chain) sequence. The sample is drawn from a study of T cells after somatic rescue of genetic block. Some clones are missing from TCRdb's copy, which holds only in-frame ones; the method was immunoSEQ multiplex PCR. Here the sample spans 9,500 to 14,000 clones, around 73% being singletons. V lost 5 bases, J lost 2 bases, and 6 bases stayed unmatched. Germline-derived CDR1 and CDR2 are MNHEY and SMNVEV (reference sequence). The CDR3 extends over 16 amino acids. V and J are TRBV27 and TRBJ2-1; 10 bases match TRBD1. The sequence was obtained from a boy aged 5-17 years. Sequences were obtained from peripheral blood mononuclear cells (PBMCs). The CDR3 DNA reads TGTGCCAGCAGTGCCACCGGGACAGGGGCCTACAATGAGCAGTTCTTC. Encoded protein: CASSATGTGAYNEQFF.